The present T cell receptor beta chain was sequenced within a study of T cell repertoires in cytomegalovirus infection. Looking at the study overall: Matching HLA type and CMV infection were both indicated by public TCR beta signatures. The study's findings and limits: The study found HLA-C-restricted CMV-specific TCR beta clonotypes dominating the ex vivo response.

The CDR3 is 12 residues long. The germline V and J ends were trimmed by 10 bases and 4 bases, with 13 bases remaining between them. CDR1 MNHNS and CDR2 SASEGT come from the germline V gene. The sample holds a few counts of this clonotype. Its target is not known. TCRdb reprocessed the reads with MiXCR, giving one entry per CDR3 protein. Of fewer than 1,000,000 distinct CDR3 sequences in the sample, roughly 31% were seen once. This TCR was recovered from a human donor in good health (CMV status not recorded). Some clones in this sample may be carry-over from other donors' samples. The chain uses TRBV6-1 and TRBJ1-1; D is perhaps TRBD1 (5 bases). The sequencing used cultured CD8+ T cells from PBMCs, collected from culture after CMV antigen stimulation. For the CDR3, the DNA is TGTGCCACCTTCGGGGGTTTCACTGAAGCTTTCTTT. Residues: CATFGGFTEAFF.